This T cell receptor beta chain was sequenced for a study of regulatory T cells in long-lasting Graves disease. Building the TCR beta libraries relied on iRepertoire HTBI primers, and CDR3 regions underwent Arm-PCR. TCRdb redid the calling of the multiplex PCR reads with MiXCR, one entry per CDR3 protein. The table shows a few hundred thousand distinct CDR3 sequences, with roughly a quarter occurring only once. The V end was cut by 4 bases, the J end by 3 bases, with 9 bases between. Germline V lookup: CDR1 MGHDK, CDR2 SYGVNS. The CDR3 sequence is 13 residues long. Documented time point: persistent/refractory GD, antithyroid drugs over 5 years with positive TRAb. Researchers made the TCR library from RNA that was extracted from PBMCs.

Sequencing was performed on peripheral blood mononuclear cells (PBMCs), taken when the disease was refractory, from a patient treated with antithyroid drugs. The genes are TRBV25-1 and TRBJ1-1, with D unclear. The sequence derives from a female donor with Graves disease. The CDR3 DNA follows: TGTGCCAGCAGTGCCCCCCCGGACACTGAAGCTTTCTTT. Its protein is CASSAPPDTEAFF.